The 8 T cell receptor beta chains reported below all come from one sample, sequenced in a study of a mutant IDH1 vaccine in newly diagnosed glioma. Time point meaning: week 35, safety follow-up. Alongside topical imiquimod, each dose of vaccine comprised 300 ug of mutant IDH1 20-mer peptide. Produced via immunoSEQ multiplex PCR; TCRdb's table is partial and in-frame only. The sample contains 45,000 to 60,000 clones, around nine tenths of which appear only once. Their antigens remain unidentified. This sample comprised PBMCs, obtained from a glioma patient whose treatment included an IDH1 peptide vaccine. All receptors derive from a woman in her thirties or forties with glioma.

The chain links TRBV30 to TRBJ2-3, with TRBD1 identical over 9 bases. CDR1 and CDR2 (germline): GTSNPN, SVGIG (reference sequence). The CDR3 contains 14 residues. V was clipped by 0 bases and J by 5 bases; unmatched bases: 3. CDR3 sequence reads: CAWSVQGALDTQYF. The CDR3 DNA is TGTGCCTGGAGTGTACAGGGGGCGTTAGATACGCAGTATTTT.

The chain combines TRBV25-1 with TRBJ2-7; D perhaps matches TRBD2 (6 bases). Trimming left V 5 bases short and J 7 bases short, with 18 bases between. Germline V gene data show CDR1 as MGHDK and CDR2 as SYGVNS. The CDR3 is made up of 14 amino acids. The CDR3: CASSNREARREQYF. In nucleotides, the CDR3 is TGTGCCAGCAGTAATAGGGAGGCACGTCGGGAGCAGTACTTC.

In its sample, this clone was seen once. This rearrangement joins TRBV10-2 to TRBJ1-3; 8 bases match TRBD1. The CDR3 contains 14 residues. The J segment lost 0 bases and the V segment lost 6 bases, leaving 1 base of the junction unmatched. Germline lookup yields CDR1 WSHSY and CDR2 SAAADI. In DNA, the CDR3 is TGCGCCAGCAGGGACAGGGCCTCTGGAAACACCATATATTTT. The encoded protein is CASRDRASGNTIYF.

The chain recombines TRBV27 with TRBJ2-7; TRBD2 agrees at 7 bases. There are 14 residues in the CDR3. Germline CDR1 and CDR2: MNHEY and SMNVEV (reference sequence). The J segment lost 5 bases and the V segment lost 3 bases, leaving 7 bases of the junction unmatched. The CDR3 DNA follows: TGTGCCAGCAGTTTGGGGGGGGATTTTCACGAGCAGTACTTC. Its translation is CASSLGGDFHEQYF.

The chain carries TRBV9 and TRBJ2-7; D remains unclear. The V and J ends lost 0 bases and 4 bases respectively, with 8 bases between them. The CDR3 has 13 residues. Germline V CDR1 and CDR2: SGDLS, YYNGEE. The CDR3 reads CASSVVGAYEQYF. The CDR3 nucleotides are TGTGCCAGCAGCGTAGTAGGAGCTTACGAGCAGTACTTC.

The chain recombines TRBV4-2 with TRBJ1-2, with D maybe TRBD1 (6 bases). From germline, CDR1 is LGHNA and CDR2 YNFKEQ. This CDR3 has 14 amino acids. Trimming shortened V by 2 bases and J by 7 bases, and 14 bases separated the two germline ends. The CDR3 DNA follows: TGTGCCAGCAGCCAAACCGGGACCAGGGGTGGCTACACCTTC. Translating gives CASSQTGTRGGYTF.

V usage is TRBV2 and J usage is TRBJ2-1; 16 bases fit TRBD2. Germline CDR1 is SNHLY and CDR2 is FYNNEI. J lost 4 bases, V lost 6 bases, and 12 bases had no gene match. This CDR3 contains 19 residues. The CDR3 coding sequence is TGTGCCAGCAGCTCCGGGACTAGCGGGAGGGGGCCGGGTTACAATGAGCAGTTCTTC. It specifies CASSSGTSGRGPGYNEQFF.

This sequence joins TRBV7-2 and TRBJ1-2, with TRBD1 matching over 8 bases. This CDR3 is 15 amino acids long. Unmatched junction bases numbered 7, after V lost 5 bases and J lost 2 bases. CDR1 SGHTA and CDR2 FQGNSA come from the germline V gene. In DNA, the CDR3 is TGTGCCAGCAGCCCCTGGACAGGGCAAAACTATGGCTACACCTTC. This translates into CASSPWTGQNYGYTF.